This TCR beta chain was identified in a study of neoadjuvant anti-PD-1 for oral cavity cancer (dated by TCRdb to 2020 to 2022). Turning to the overall study: Three to four biweekly doses of nivolumab at 3 mg/kg were mostly administered to patients before curative-intent surgical resection. Patients with complete response, partial response or stable disease by RECIST 1.1 were defined as responders, whereas patients with progression were defined as non-responders. A fourth nivolumab dose was given around day 43 to patients without progression, and definitive surgical resection was performed in those patients on days 50-56. There were 11 to 13 patients in the parent correlative cohort, and the response rate was 33%.

For deep sequencing of PBMC libraries, mostly 480 ng of input genomic DNA was used, and six replicates were run per sample. TCRbeta libraries were prepared with the immunoSEQ hsTCRbeta kit according to the manufacturer's instructions. The finished libraries were brought together in one pool at roughly 2.7 nM, which was then read using an Illumina NovaSeq 6000 S4 flow cell. As for the original processing: Raw data preprocessing and quality control were performed with the immunoSEQ Analyzer. The analysis was limited to productive rearrangements, and each clonotype was defined by a unique CDR3 amino acid sequence. Repertoire clonality was estimated as the Gini-Simpson index, computed with the R package tcR. Student's t test was used to compare Gini indices, while Pearson correlation assessed associations with tumor size change. Sourced from immuneACCESS, this table was stored by TCRdb with only in-frame sequences that have V and J called. A share of the clones is absent; for the studies checked, an unresolved V gene accounts for under half, and the remainder has no known explanation. The DNA gave D and trimming, while V, J and clone size come from that table. In all, the sample holds around 32,000 clones, and around four fifths of those were seen once. The top ten constitute 3% to 4% of the sample.

Counted from cysteine to phenylalanine, this CDR3 has 15 amino acids. The retained sequence is limited to the CDR3, 45 bases, with the frame set at the first base. Sequences MNHNS (CDR1) and SASEGT (CDR2) are obtained from the germline V gene. The germline V and J ends show losses of 4 bases and 4 bases respectively, and no gene match explains 7 bases of the junction. Broader findings and caveats from the paper: Higher pretreatment blood Treg/Th17 ratios correlated with higher pretreatment blood TCRbeta clonality and lower post-treatment tumor TCRbeta clonality. TCR analyses included only a few patients per response group, and the authors called for larger cohorts for validation. After neoadjuvant nivolumab, non-responders showed significantly higher T cell clonality (Gini index) in PBMCs than responders did.

As for this clone: The antigen it recognizes is unknown. There are no base qualities to consult, and no much larger clone falls within one base.

The time point label, read with the paper, signifies: after neoadjuvant nivolumab, at surgical resection. None of the patients had received prior systemic or radiation treatment, and all were newly diagnosed with stage II-IVA oral cavity squamous cell carcinoma. The cohort consisted of patients with HPV-negative, locally advanced oral cavity squamous cell carcinoma. Peripheral blood mononuclear cells were analyzed directly, without maintenance or expansion in culture. Samples came from a longitudinal correlative study of a single-arm phase II trial of neoadjuvant nivolumab in oral cavity squamous cell carcinoma. Subject-matched pre- and post-treatment PBMCs and tumors from three responders and three non-responders were subjected to genomic DNA-based TCRbeta sequencing. Peripheral blood mononuclear cells were collected once before nivolumab treatment and again after treatment, at the time of surgery. The Maxwell RSC DNA from Cells kit was used to extract genomic DNA from PBMCs.

The source of this sequence is a person aged 40 to 85 with oral cavity squamous cell carcinoma. This sequence uses TRBV6-1 and TRBJ1-2; a stretch of 9 junction bases matches TRBD1. The material sequenced was PBMCs, taken after nivolumab (anti-PD-1) treatment. The sequence in DNA is TGTGCCAGCAGTGCCGGGACAGGGAATAGCTATGGCTACACCTTC. Its coded protein is CASSAGTGNSYGYTF.